A single sample is the source of the 3 T cell receptor beta chains below, sequenced in a study of T cell changes during pregnancy in multiple sclerosis. Libraries were prepared by immunoSEQ multiplex PCR; TCRdb keeps only in-frame clonotypes and omits some of them. Of about 68,000 clones in the sample, about nine tenths were seen once. Source: peripheral blood, taken in the third trimester of pregnancy. The receptors stem from a female donor with multiple sclerosis, enrolled in a pregnancy study.

The chain couples TRBV29-1 to TRBJ1-4; no definite D call. The CDR3 runs 13 residues. Germline V gene sequence: CDR1 SQVTM, CDR2 ANQGSEA. The germline V and J ends were trimmed by 5 bases and 4 bases, with 11 bases remaining between them. CDR3 nucleotide sequence: TGCAGCGTTAGTACAGCTCGTAATGAAAAACTGTTTTTT. It translates to CSVSTARNEKLFF. Full variable domain (remainder filled in from reference TRBV29-1 and TRBJ1-4): SAVISQKPSRDICQRGTSLTIQCQVDSQVTMMFWYRQQPGQSLTLIATANQGSEATYESGFVIDKFPISRPNLTFSTLTVSNMSPEDSSIYLCSVSTARNEKLFFGSGTQLSVL.

This chain connects TRBV19 to TRBJ2-2, with TRBD2 matching 8 bases. CDR1 and CDR2 from the germline V gene are LNHDA and SQIVND (reference sequence). This CDR3 spans 13 amino acids. Losses at the gene ends were 9 bases for V and 6 bases for J; bases not matched to a gene: 6. The CDR3 region has the DNA TGTGCCAGCCTAGCCGGGGGGGCCGGGGAGCTGTTTTTT. Translation: CASLAGGAGELFF.

This clone was found a few times. V usage is TRBV5-4 and J usage is TRBJ1-1; D is unclear. The germline V and J ends were trimmed by 4 bases and 6 bases, with 22 bases remaining between them. The CDR3 has 16 residues. The germline V gene has CDR1 SGHNT and CDR2 YYREEE (reference sequence). The CDR3 reads CASSADLVKGRAEAFF. CDR3 nucleotide sequence: TGTGCCAGCAGCGCGGATCTCGTTAAAGGCCGCGCTGAAGCTTTCTTT. The whole variable domain, filled in from reference TRBV5-4 and TRBJ1-1, reads ETGVTQSPTHLIKTRGQQVTLRCSSQSGHNTVSWYQQALGQGPQFIFQYYREEENGRGNFPPRFSGLQFPNYSSELNVNALELDDSALYLCASSADLVKGRAEAFFGQGTRLTVV.